This T cell receptor (beta chain) was found in a study of OX40 agonist ivuxolimab in advanced cancers. V was shortened by 6 bases and J by 10 bases, with 19 bases between the two germline ends. Germline loops: CDR1 MNHNY, CDR2 SVGAGI (reference sequence). This CDR3 region has 14 residues. The protocol was immunoSEQ multiplex PCR, while the TCRdb copy is restricted to in-frame clones and leaves out a portion. This table has over 150,000 clones, 94% appearing once. The sequenced sample was CD4+ or CD8+ T cells sorted from blood, obtained in a trial of the OX40 agonist ivuxolimab. The V call is TRBV6-6, the J call TRBJ2-1; D unclear. This receptor was taken from an adult with an advanced solid tumor such as melanoma, head and neck, liver or kidney cancer. The CDR3: CASSPLVVSAEQFF. The CDR3, as DNA: TGTGCCAGCAGCCCACTCGTGGTTTCGGCGGAGCAGTTCTTC.